Each of the 29 T cell receptor beta chains below was sequenced from the same sample in a study of regulatory T cells in long-lasting Graves disease. Time point noted: persistent/refractory GD, antithyroid drugs over 5 years with positive TRAb. From RNA extracted from PBMCs, the TCR library was made. Combining iRepertoire HTBI primers with Arm-PCR of CDR3 regions, the authors built TCR beta libraries. TCRdb fed the multiplex PCR reads into MiXCR, producing one record per CDR3 protein. The profile covers 360,000 or so distinct CDR3 sequences, with more than 20% appearing a single time and under 35% taken by the ten largest. The sequenced sample was peripheral blood mononuclear cells (PBMCs), obtained when the disease was refractory, from a patient treated with antithyroid drugs. These receptors originate from a woman in her forties with Graves disease.

Regarding this clonotype: This is likely a read error, given that the CDR3 carries no conserved phenylalanine or tryptophan at its end. V and J are TRBV2 and TRBJ2-2; 9 bases match TRBD2. The V gene's germline CDR1 is SNHLY and CDR2 FYNNEI. The CDR3 runs 15 residues. J gave up 2 bases and V 6 bases, and 4 bases lay outside the gene matches. CDR3: CASRTSGLNTGELFS. The CDR3 coding sequence is TGTGCCAGCAGAACTAGCGGGCTAAACACCGGGGAGCTGTTTTCT.

The chain recombines TRBV28 with TRBJ2-4; the D is unclear. Trimming shortened V by 4 bases and J by 0 bases, and 13 bases separated the two germline ends. Germline values: CDR1 MDHEN, CDR2 SYDVKM. This CDR3 is built from 16 residues. The CDR3 DNA follows: TGTGCCAGCAGTTACTCTTCCCAATTAGCCAAAAACATTCAGTACTTC. Its protein product is CASSYSSQLAKNIQYF.

This clonotype occurred many times. The rearrangement joins TRBV27 to TRBJ2-6; weak D call: TRBD1 (5 bases). Germline-derived CDR1 and CDR2 are MNHEY and SMNVEV (reference sequence). Trimming took off 10 bases at V and 2 bases at J, with 12 bases between the two ends. This CDR3 has 14 amino acids. DNA for the CDR3: TGTGCCACCCAAGACAGAACTGGGGCCAACGTCCTGACTTTC. It specifies CATQDRTGANVLTF.

The gene calls are TRBV14 and TRBJ2-5, with D perhaps matching TRBD2 (6 bases). This CDR3 contains 14 residues. The V end was cut by 4 bases, the J end by 4 bases, with 13 bases between. Germline assignment: CDR1 SGHDN and CDR2 FVKESK. The CDR3 sequence is CASSRVGGLETQYF. CDR3 nucleotides: TGTGCCAGCAGCCGTGTGGGGGGACTAGAGACCCAGTACTTC.

This clonotype was found many times. The gene calls are TRBV5-5 and TRBJ1-1; D possibly corresponds to TRBD1 (6 bases). V was pared by 4 bases and J by 0 bases, with 19 bases between. The CDR3 spans 17 residues. CDR1 and CDR2 (germline): SGHKS, YYEKEE (reference sequence). CDR3 sequence: CASSARGGQKMNTEAFF. The CDR3 DNA follows: TGTGCCAGCAGCGCCCGAGGGGGGCAAAAGATGAACACTGAAGCTTTCTTT. The variable domain in full, with the rest retrieved from reference TRBV5-5 and TRBJ1-1, is DAGVTQSPTHLIKTRGQQVTLRCSPISGHKSVSWYQQVLGQGPQFIFQYYEKEERGRGNFPDRFSARQFPNYSSELNVNALLLGDSALYLCASSARGGQKMNTEAFFGQGTRLTVV.

This clonotype occurred a few times. The genes are TRBV10-3 and TRBJ1-1; 9 bases map to TRBD1. The germline V gene encodes CDR1 ENHRY and CDR2 SYGVKD. The V and J ends lost 5 bases and 4 bases, in that order; junction bases with no gene match: 5. The length of the CDR3 is 14 residues. CDR3 residues: CAISWDRETTEAFF. CDR3 coding DNA: TGTGCCATCAGTTGGGACAGGGAGACCACTGAAGCTTTCTTT.

The chain employs TRBV6-1 and TRBJ2-7, with 11 bases aligning to TRBD1. CDR1 and CDR2 from the germline V gene are MNHNS and SASEGT. The CDR3 contains 13 residues. The J segment lost 4 bases and the V segment lost 7 bases, leaving 3 bases of the junction unmatched. The CDR3 is CASTRDRGYEQYF. The DNA for the CDR3 is TGTGCCAGCACCAGGGACAGGGGGTACGAGCAGTACTTC.

This clonotype was recorded many times. The rearrangement links TRBV15 to TRBJ1-4; D gene ambiguous. Germline V lookup: CDR1 LNHNV, CDR2 YYDKDF (reference sequence). The V end lost 8 bases, the J end lost 4 bases, and 14 bases lay between the germline ends. This CDR3 has 14 amino acids. CDR3 amino acids: CATGRFAVNEKLFF. The CDR3 DNA reads TGTGCCACCGGGAGGTTCGCCGTTAATGAAAAACTGTTTTTT.

There are many counts of this clonotype. CDR3 DNA: TGCAGTGCTAGAGCATCGGGGGTTTACGAGCAGTACTTC. Protein product: CSARASGVYEQYF. The chain has TRBV20-1 and TRBJ2-7, with a tentative D call TRBD2 (6 bases). The CDR3 runs to 13 residues. The germline CDR1 and CDR2 sequences are DFQATT and SNEGSKA (reference sequence). Trimming stripped 1 base from V and 4 bases from J, with 11 bases between.

This clonotype was counted a few times. The chain has TRBV24-1 and TRBJ2-2; D uncertain. Germline lookup yields CDR1 KGHDR and CDR2 SFDVKD. The V gene lost 7 bases and the J gene lost 1 base, with 3 bases spanning the gap. This CDR3 is 12 amino acids long. Here the CDR3 reads CATRENTGELFF. In DNA, the CDR3 is TGTGCCACCAGAGAGAACACCGGGGAGCTGTTTTTT.

The J gene is TRBJ2-7, the V gene TRBV6-1; D gene unclear. V was trimmed by 5 bases and J by 6 bases, leaving 11 bases between them. The CDR3 sequence is 12 residues long. Germline-derived CDR1 and CDR2 are MNHNS and SASEGT. The CDR3 reads CASSPLSSEQYF. CDR3 coding DNA: TGTGCCAGCAGTCCCCTCTCGAGCGAGCAGTACTTC.

The chain is built from TRBV6-1 and TRBJ1-1; a weak D match, TRBD1 (6 bases). The germline V gene has CDR1 MNHNS and CDR2 SASEGT. V was pared by 5 bases and J by 6 bases, with 16 bases between. The CDR3 runs to 14 residues. CDR3 coding DNA: TGTGCCAGCAGTCGTTTAGCACAGGGTCCTGAAGCTTTCTTT. Its translation: CASSRLAQGPEAFF.

As for this clonotype: This may be a read error: a much more frequent sequence differs by one nucleotide. This rearrangement joins TRBV20-1 to TRBJ1-2; 8 nucleotides align to TRBD1. There are 15 residues in the CDR3. Germline V gene data show CDR1 as DFQATT and CDR2 as SNEGSKA (reference sequence). The V segment lost 5 bases and the J segment 3 bases; nucleotides outside the gene matches: 11. The CDR3 DNA reads as TGCAGTGCTTCGCCAAGACAGGGGAGTGACTATGGCTACACCTTC. It specifies CSASPRQGSDYGYTF.

This clonotype was observed many times. The rearrangement joins TRBV29-1 to TRBJ2-7; 10 bases fit TRBD1. Unmatched junction bases numbered 4, after V lost 3 bases and J lost 2 bases. Per germline, CDR1 SQVTM and CDR2 ANQGSEA. The CDR3 sequence is 14 residues long. CDR3 loop: CSVDPGQGTYEQYF. As DNA, the CDR3 is TGCAGCGTTGATCCGGGACAGGGGACCTACGAGCAGTACTTC.

In its sample, this clonotype was seen many times. In DNA, the CDR3 is TGCAGTGCTAGACTAGCGGCAGCTATCGAGCAGTACTTC. The encoded protein is CSARLAAAIEQYF. The chain carries TRBV20-1 and TRBJ2-7, with TRBD2 identical over 7 bases. The CDR3 length is 13 residues. The V segment lost 2 bases and the J segment 6 bases; nucleotides outside the gene matches: 7. Germline loops: CDR1 DFQATT, CDR2 SNEGSKA (reference sequence).

This clonotype was recorded at least ten times. This chain joins TRBV28 and TRBJ1-1, with a weak D call TRBD1 (6 bases). The CDR3 length is 16 residues. The V end was cut by 4 bases, the J end by 0 bases, with 15 bases between. Germline CDR1 MDHEN, CDR2 SYDVKM. In DNA, the CDR3 is TGTGCCAGCAGTTCCTATTATGGGACATTGAACACTGAAGCTTTCTTT. Protein product: CASSSYYGTLNTEAFF.

This chain links TRBV15 with TRBJ2-3; D is possibly TRBD1 (6 bases). CDR1 is LNHNV, CDR2 YYDKDF, per germline (reference sequence). CDR3 length equals 15 residues. Trimming took 6 bases from V and 2 from J, leaving 15 bases between them. Here the CDR3 DNA reads TGTGCCACCAGACCCACAGGGACCATCACAGATACGCAGTATTTT. It codes for CATRPTGTITDTQYF.

The J gene is TRBJ2-2, the V gene TRBV5-1; D perhaps matches TRBD1 (5 bases). The CDR3 is made up of 13 amino acids. Germline V gene lookup returns CDR1 SGHRS and CDR2 YFSETQ. The V gene lost 2 bases and the J gene lost 6 bases, with 8 bases spanning the gap. The CDR3 coding sequence is TGCGCCAGCAGCTTTTCAGGGCCCGGGGAGCTGTTTTTT. Residues: CASSFSGPGELFF.

This clonotype was counted ten times or more. This chain joins TRBV28 and TRBJ1-4; the D gene is possibly TRBD1 (6 bases). The V end lost 6 bases, the J end lost 8 bases, and 16 bases lay between the germline ends. Germline values: CDR1 MDHEN, CDR2 SYDVKM. The CDR3 is 14 amino acids. This CDR3 reads CASSPGGLQEKLFF. The CDR3 nucleotides are TGTGCCAGCAGCCCCGGGGGGCTTCAGGAAAAACTGTTTTTT.

This clonotype was seen only a few times. The rearrangement links TRBV13 to TRBJ2-7; D gene ambiguous. V was pared by 2 bases and J by 4 bases, with 15 bases between. Germline V lookup: CDR1 PRHDT, CDR2 FYEKMQ (reference sequence). The CDR3 runs 15 residues. This CDR3 is CASSLTNLPGYEQYF. For the CDR3, the DNA is TGTGCCAGCAGCTTAACCAACCTCCCCGGGTACGAGCAGTACTTC.

The genes are TRBV12-3 or TRBV12-4 and TRBJ1-3; the D gene is possibly TRBD1 (5 bases). CDR3 length equals 15 residues. V gave up 5 bases and J gave up 0 bases, with 11 bases separating them. The CDR3 DNA sequence: TGTGCCAGCAGTCCCCTGACAGCCTCTGGAAACACCATATATTTT. Translated: CASSPLTASGNTIYF.

This clonotype showed up just a few times. The J gene is TRBJ2-3, the V gene TRBV29-1; TRBD2 aligns across 9 bases. Germline values: CDR1 SQVTM, CDR2 ANQGSEA. After removal of 3 bases from V and 3 bases from J, the junction contained 1 base not matched to a gene. This CDR3 contains 13 residues. DNA for the CDR3: TGCAGCGTTGACGCGGGAGGGACAGATACGCAGTATTTT. Translated: CSVDAGGTDTQYF.

This clonotype was observed at least ten times. Its ends do not fully match the called genes, so a read error is possible. V and J are TRBV28 and TRBJ2-7, with a possible D match to TRBD1 (7 bases). CDR3 length: 14 residues. Germline CDR1 is MDHEN and CDR2 is SYDVKM. CDR3 loop: CASSLWPNQGEGLF. For the CDR3, the DNA is TGTGCCAGCAGTTTATGGCCCAACCAGGGGGAAGGACTATTC.

The chain combines TRBV10-3 with TRBJ2-7; TRBD1 is a possible D gene (6 bases). This CDR3 comprises 13 residues. Germline assignment: CDR1 ENHRY and CDR2 SYGVKD. V lost 2 bases and J 6 bases, leaving 11 bases between the germline ends. In DNA form, the CDR3 reads TGTGCCATCAGTGAGACTCAGGGGTTCGAGCAGTACTTC. Translation: CAISETQGFEQYF.

This clonotype was counted at least ten times. The CDR3 reads CASRPGPGQPQHF. The CDR3 nucleotides read TGTGCCAGCAGACCAGGGCCCGGGCAGCCCCAGCATTTT. The rearrangement uses TRBV28 and TRBJ1-5; perhaps TRBD1 as D (5 bases). CDR1 is MDHEN and CDR2 is SYDVKM in the germline V gene. The CDR3 consists of 13 residues. V lost 6 bases and J 7 bases, leaving 13 bases between the germline ends.

In this sample, this clonotype turned up a few times. J is TRBJ2-7 and V is TRBV2; no clear D. Germline values: CDR1 SNHLY, CDR2 FYNNEI. This CDR3 is built from 12 residues. V gave up 8 bases and J gave up 1 base, with 9 bases separating them. CDR3 DNA sequence: TGTGCCAGCGGCCAAAATTCCTACGAGCAGTACTTC. This translates into CASGQNSYEQYF.

The gene calls are TRBV4-1 and TRBJ1-3, with D possibly TRBD1 on 6 matching bases. Trimming stripped 3 bases from V and 0 bases from J, with 9 bases between. Germline V gives CDR1 MGHRA, CDR2 YSYEKL. The CDR3 is 15 amino acids. The CDR3 sequence is CASSQTGSSGNTIYF. The CDR3 DNA reads TGCGCCAGCAGCCAGACAGGTTCCTCTGGAAACACCATATATTTT.

This clonotype came up many times. The chain links TRBV29-1 to TRBJ1-2; TRBD1 might be the D (6 bases). Trimming took off 0 bases at V and 6 bases at J, with 17 bases between the two ends. The CDR3 loop spans 15 amino acids. CDR1 and CDR2 from the germline V gene are SQVTM and ANQGSEA. The CDR3 protein is CSVEDPPTGIHGYTF. CDR3 nucleotide sequence: TGCAGCGTTGAAGATCCCCCAACAGGGATTCATGGCTACACCTTC.

V and J are TRBV15 and TRBJ1-1; no reliable D call. The CDR3 extends over 14 amino acids. From germline, CDR1 is LNHNV and CDR2 YYDKDF (reference sequence). Trimming left V 0 bases short and J 2 bases short, with 7 bases between. The CDR3 region has the DNA TGTGCCACCAGCAGAGATTTTATTAACACTGAAGCTTTCTTT. Its translation is CATSRDFINTEAFF.